This note documents a single T cell receptor (beta chain) sequence. No cognate antigen has been identified for it. It has no much larger one-base neighbor in the sample; base qualities were not kept. The germline V gene yields KGHSH for CDR1 and LQKENI for CDR2. The CDR3 starts with the cysteine, ends with the phenylalanine, and has 15 residues. CDR3 DNA only is kept here, 45 bases in frame from base 1. V has 2 bases trimmed and J has 2 bases trimmed; junction bases matching no gene number 3. The data were obtained in a study of blood T cell repertoires in COVID-19 (dated by TCRdb to about 2020). Regarding the study in general: Samples from collaborators originated in the United States, Italy and Spain and spanned both the acute and convalescent phases of COVID-19. Subjects who had been exposed to COVID-19, were actively infected with it, or had recovered from it provided the deeply sampled blood TCRbeta repertoires that made up the dataset. The repertoires were released in a freely available public database meant as a resource for research on the immune response to SARS-CoV-2. Samples were obtained from the ongoing ImmuneRACE study (first 160 participants) and from over 1,000 subjects provided by 6 global collaborators. The material from the prospective study consisted of cDNA or gDNA derived from T cells, B-cell-depleted T cells, or PBMCs. Sample metadata almost always included a de-identified subject ID, COVID-19 status, age in years and sex. Where available, HLA class I and class II types were taken from metadata supplied by the sample provider and were not determined by assay-based typing. The investigation overall reported the following: The amount of clinical and demographic metadata varied by source and participant and was provided uncurated.

TCRbeta CDR3 regions were amplified from genomic DNA by means of the immunoSEQ Assay, a bias-controlled multiplex PCR. The source study handled its data this way. Within the assay, amplification of reference gene primers was used to estimate how many nucleated cells each sample contained. Sequence reads were collapsed and filtered to measure the absolute abundance of every unique TCRbeta CDR3 rearrangement. For each sample, productive Simpson clonality was calculated as the square root of Simpson's diversity index over productive rearrangements. TCRdb took over this immuneACCESS table, retaining in-frame rearrangements with V and J assigned. Such tables are incomplete; in checked studies, under half of the missing clones stem from an unresolved V gene, and the remainder is unexplained. That table is the source of V, J and clone size, and D and trimming were worked out from the DNA. This sample comprises approximately 110,000 clones, approximately 90% of them detected only once. Of the sample, around 2% is held by the ten largest clones.

In Seattle, one collaborating source enrolled patients while the infection was active and tracked those patients longitudinally over the course of disease. Collaborating institutions collected whole blood in K2EDTA tubes following their own protocols. Collaborator samples were shipped for TCRbeta analysis as frozen whole blood, isolated PBMCs, or DNA extracted from either sample type. The sequenced sample consisted of peripheral blood. The TCR was taken from a man aged 45-60 years with COVID-19, enrolled during active disease. The rearranged segments are TRBV18 and TRBJ1-5, and TRBD1 aligns with 7 junction nucleotides. The DNA reads TGTGCCAGCTCACCATTCACAGGGGGCAATCAGCCCCAGCATTTT. It codes for CASSPFTGGNQPQHF. The reference TRBV18 and TRBJ1-5 proteins fill in what lies around the CDR3, so the full variable domain reads NAGVMQNPRHLVRRRGQEARLRCSPMKGHSHVYWYRQLPEEGLKFMVYLQKENIIDESGMPKERFSAEFPKEGPSILRIQQVVRGDSAAYFCASSPFTGGNQPQHFGDGTRLSIL.